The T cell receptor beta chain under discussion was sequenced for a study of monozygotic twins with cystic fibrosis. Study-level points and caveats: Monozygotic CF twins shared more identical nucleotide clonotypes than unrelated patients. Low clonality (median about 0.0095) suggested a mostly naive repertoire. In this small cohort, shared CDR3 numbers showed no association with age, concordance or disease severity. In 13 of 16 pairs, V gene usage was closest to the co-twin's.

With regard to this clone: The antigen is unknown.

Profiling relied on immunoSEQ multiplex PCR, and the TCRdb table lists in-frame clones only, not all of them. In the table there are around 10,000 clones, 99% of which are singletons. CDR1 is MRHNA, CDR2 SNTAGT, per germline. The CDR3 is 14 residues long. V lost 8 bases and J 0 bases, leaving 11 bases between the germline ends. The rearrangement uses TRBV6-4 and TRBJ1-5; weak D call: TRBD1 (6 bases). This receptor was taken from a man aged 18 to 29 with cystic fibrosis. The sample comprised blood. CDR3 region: CASCSRGSNQPQHF. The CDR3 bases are TGTGCCAGCTGCTCCAGGGGTAGCAATCAGCCCCAGCATTTT.